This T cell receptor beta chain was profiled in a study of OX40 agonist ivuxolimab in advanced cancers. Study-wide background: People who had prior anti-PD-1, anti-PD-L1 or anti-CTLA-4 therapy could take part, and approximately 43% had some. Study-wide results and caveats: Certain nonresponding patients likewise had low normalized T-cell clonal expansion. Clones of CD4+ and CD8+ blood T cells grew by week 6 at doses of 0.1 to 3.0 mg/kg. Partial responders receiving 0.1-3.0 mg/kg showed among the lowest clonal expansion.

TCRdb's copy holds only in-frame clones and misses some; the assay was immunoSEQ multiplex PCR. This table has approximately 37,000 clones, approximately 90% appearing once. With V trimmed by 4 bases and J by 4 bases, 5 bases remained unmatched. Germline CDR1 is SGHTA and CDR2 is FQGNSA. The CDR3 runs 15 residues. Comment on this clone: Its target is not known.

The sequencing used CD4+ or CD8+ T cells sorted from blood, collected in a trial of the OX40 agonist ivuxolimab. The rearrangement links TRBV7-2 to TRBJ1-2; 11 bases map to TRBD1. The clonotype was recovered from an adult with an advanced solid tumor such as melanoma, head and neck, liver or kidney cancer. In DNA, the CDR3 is TGTGCCAGCAGCTCAAGGACAGGGGGCTTCTATGGCTACACCTTC. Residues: CASSSRTGGFYGYTF. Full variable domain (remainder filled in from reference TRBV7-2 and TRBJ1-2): GAGVSQSPSNKVTEKGKDVELRCDPISGHTALYWYRQSLGQGLEFLIYFQGNSAPDKSGLPSDRFSAERTGGSVSTLTIQRTQQEDSAVYLCASSSRTGGFYGYTFGSGTRLTVV.